The present entry profiles one TCR beta chain with its context. This clonotype has only a few counts. This receptor's antigen is unknown. The sample holds no much larger clone one base away, and base qualities are not on file. The sample's time point label, in plain terms: newly diagnosed GD, antithyroid drugs for less than 3 months. For both TCR sequencing and RNA sequencing, RNA was extracted from PBMCs in TRIzol. The diagnosis of Graves' disease was made according to American Thyroid Association guidelines. Recruitment of patients was carried out at an endocrinology department in Xi'an, China. Each patient gave about 9.1 milliliters of peripheral blood, collected in an EDTA anticoagulant tube. Ficoll Paque Plus density gradient separation was used to isolate PBMCs, and no further T cell sorting was performed. An Agilent 2100 Bioanalyzer and agarose gel were used to check RNA quality, and a NanoDrop 2000 was used to measure RNA concentration.

Library creation used multiplex PCR. TCRdb names Illumina HiSeq 4000 as the instrument used. TCR beta libraries were built with iRepertoire HTBI primers and Arm-PCR amplification of CDR3 regions. Before sequencing, the PCR products went through gel purification. As for how the authors treated the data: Gene usage analysis of CDR3 amino acid clonotypes used the approximately 62 TRBV and around 14 TRBJ segments found across samples. COPE and FqMerger were used to merge the filtered high-quality paired reads into contigs. BLAST was used to align contigs to IMGT TRBV, TRBD and TRBJ reference genes, and CDR3 was defined according to IMGT. Any clonotype with a frequency above 0.1% was classified as a highly expanded clone. Shannon entropy was used to measure repertoire diversity, and the Gini coefficient was used to measure V-J evenness. Public clonotypes were defined as clonotypes shared by more than one individual. TCRdb reprocessing: public reads trimmed at Q25 with fastp, clones called with MiXCR, in-frame beta chains kept. Rows are unified per CDR3 protein, each entry keeping the most common DNA and genes. These V and J calls rely on TCRdb rather than the paper's analysis. This sample has roughly 400,000 distinct CDR3 sequences in its table, and roughly 15% of those were observed once. Roughly 23% of the sample lies in the top ten.

These data come from a study of regulatory T cells in long-lasting Graves disease (dated by TCRdb to 2020 to 2022). Notes on the research overall: In the newly diagnosed Graves' disease group, patients had been taking antithyroid drugs for less than 3 months. The study took place in China and was registered as a clinical trial. Patients with persistent Graves' disease were compared with patients with newly diagnosed Graves' disease using TCR sequencing and RNA sequencing of peripheral blood. A total of some 35 samples underwent TCR sequencing, from about 13 patients with persistent Graves' disease and approximately 20 patients with newly diagnosed Graves' disease. Overall study outcomes, separate from this receptor: Compared with newly diagnosed patients, patients with persistent Graves' disease had lower TCR Shannon entropy and fewer highly expanded clones, which suggests clonal expansion. The authors acknowledged the small sample size as a limitation that may reduce accuracy. Patients with persistent disease shared more public clonotypes (approximately 2,500) than newly diagnosed patients did (966). Sequencing and analysis were restricted to the TCR beta chain. Because the primary lesion, thyroid tissue, could not be accessed, the study looked at peripheral blood alone.

These sequences were also reported in another study, on T cells in Graves' hyperthyroidism and ophthalmopathy. As described in the second report: Graves' hyperthyroidism was defined as stable when no progression to ophthalmopathy occurred over 18 months of follow-up. The hyperthyroidism patients were between 18 and 65 years old and newly diagnosed, with a disease duration of less than 2 months. The study excluded patients with uncontrolled infections, other autoimmune diseases, pregnancy or lactation. Diagnoses were established on the basis of clinical symptoms, serum thyroxine and TRAb, thyroid ultrasound, and orbital computed tomography. The TCR CDR3 was subjected to a first round of RT-PCR using the HTBI primer set and the Qiagen OneStep RT-PCR kit. Blood samples also contained most of the expanded thyroid clonotypes (frequency above 0.001), which suggests that blood repertoires may reflect thyroid immune responses. In cross-validation, a model built on a 13 V-J signature told ophthalmopathy apart from stable hyperthyroidism with 85% to 90% sensitivity and roughly 81% specificity, and in testing the same model reached 80%/75%. During validation, the model predicted progression to ophthalmopathy a median of approximately 6 months ahead of onset, with roughly 65% sensitivity and 72% to 80% specificity. To identify TCR V-J signatures that set the groups apart, the researchers used a discovery cohort of 100 or so patients, made up of 40 to 45 with Graves' ophthalmopathy and some 58 with stable Graves' hyperthyroidism. An independent validation cohort of fewer than 20 hyperthyroidism patients and about 16 patients who later progressed to ophthalmopathy tested prospective prediction of ophthalmopathy. The 100 discovery patients were divided at random into training and test sets in a 7:3 ratio. Thyroid tissue and blood T-cell repertoires from about six Graves' hyperthyroidism patients were also compared in the study. Once sampling was done, hyperthyroidism patients were given methimazole at a starting dose of 30 mg daily, whereas ophthalmopathy patients were given high-dose intravenous methylprednisolone. The libraries were constructed in a second round of multiplex PCR and then size-selected and purified. Paired-end sequencing of the libraries was performed with 100 bp reads on an Illumina HiSeq2000. SOAPnuke was used to process the raw data, removing reads that contained adapters or uncalled bases, had a mean Phred below 15, or lacked an exact match to the constant primer or identifier. COPE v1.2.5 was used to merge the high-quality paired reads, and each unique nucleotide sequence was defined as a clonotype. MiTCR v1.1 was used to align clonotypes to the IMGT TRBV, TRBD and TRBJ reference segments. Analysis was restricted to V-J combinations with a frequency above 0.0001, which covered roughly 99% of repertoires. The TCS score was defined as the ratio of F50 (clonal expansion) to E x V (chaos), calculated using BLOSUM62-based TCRdist between CDR3 peptides within each V-J. Welch's t-statistics and random forest reduced 500 to 650 V-J features to 10 to 15, which were used in a naive Bayes classifier (R e1071). Sample size was not statistically predetermined, and investigators were not blinded to group allocation. According to the paper, TCR Vbeta CDR3 sequencing was carried out on about 140 peripheral blood samples, which came from 40 to 45 ophthalmopathy, 80 or so hyperthyroidism and roughly 17 progressor patients.

The sample consisted of peripheral blood mononuclear cells (PBMCs), taken at new diagnosis, from a patient treated with antithyroid drugs. The clonotype originates from a woman between 18 and 29 years old with Graves disease. Donor details come from another sample of the same person, matched by shared clones.

The CDR3 region has the sequence CSASPGRSRLAASSYNEQFF. The DNA reads as follows: TGCAGTGCTAGTCCAGGGAGGTCCCGACTAGCGGCGAGCTCCTACAATGAGCAGTTCTTC. This sequence uses TRBV20-1 and TRBJ2-1; 9 bases in the junction line up with TRBD2. After removal of 3 bases from V and 0 bases from J, the junction retains 18 bases not matched to a gene. Including the terminal cysteine and phenylalanine, the CDR3 comprises 20 residues. Only the CDR3 DNA stays, 60 bases, in frame from base 1. From the germline V gene (reference sequence), CDR1 is DFQATT and CDR2 is SNEGSKA.